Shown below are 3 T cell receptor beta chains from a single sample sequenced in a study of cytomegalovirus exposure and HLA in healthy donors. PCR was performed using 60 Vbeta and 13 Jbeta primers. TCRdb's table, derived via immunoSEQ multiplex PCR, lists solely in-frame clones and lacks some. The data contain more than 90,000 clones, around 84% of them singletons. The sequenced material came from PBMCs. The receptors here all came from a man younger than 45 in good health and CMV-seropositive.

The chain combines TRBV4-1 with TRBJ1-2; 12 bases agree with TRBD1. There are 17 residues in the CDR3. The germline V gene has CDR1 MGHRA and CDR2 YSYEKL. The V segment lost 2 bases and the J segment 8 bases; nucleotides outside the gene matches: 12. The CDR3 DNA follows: TGCGCCAGCAGCCAACCCCGGGACAGGGGGCGAATCTTGGGCTACACCTTC. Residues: CASSQPRDRGRILGYTF.

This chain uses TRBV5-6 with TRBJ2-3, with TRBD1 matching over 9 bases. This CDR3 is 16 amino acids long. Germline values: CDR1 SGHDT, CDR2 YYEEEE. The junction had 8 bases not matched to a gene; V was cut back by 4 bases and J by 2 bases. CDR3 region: CASSLLRDRATDTQYF. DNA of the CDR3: TGTGCCAGCAGCCTCCTCCGGGACAGGGCCACAGATACGCAGTATTTT.

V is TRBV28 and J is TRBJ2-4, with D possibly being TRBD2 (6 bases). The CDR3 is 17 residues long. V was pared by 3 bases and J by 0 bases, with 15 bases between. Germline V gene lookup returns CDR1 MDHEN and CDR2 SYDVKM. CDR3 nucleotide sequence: TGTGCCAGCAGTTTCCAAGGAGGGTCGCTAGCCAAAAACATTCAGTACTTC. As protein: CASSFQGGSLAKNIQYF. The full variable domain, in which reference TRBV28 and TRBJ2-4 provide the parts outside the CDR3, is DVKVTQSSRYLVKRTGEKVFLECVQDMDHENMFWYRQDPGLGLRLIYFSYDVKMKEKGDIPEGYSVSREKKERFSLILESASTNQTSMYLCASSFQGGSLAKNIQYFGAGTRLSVL.